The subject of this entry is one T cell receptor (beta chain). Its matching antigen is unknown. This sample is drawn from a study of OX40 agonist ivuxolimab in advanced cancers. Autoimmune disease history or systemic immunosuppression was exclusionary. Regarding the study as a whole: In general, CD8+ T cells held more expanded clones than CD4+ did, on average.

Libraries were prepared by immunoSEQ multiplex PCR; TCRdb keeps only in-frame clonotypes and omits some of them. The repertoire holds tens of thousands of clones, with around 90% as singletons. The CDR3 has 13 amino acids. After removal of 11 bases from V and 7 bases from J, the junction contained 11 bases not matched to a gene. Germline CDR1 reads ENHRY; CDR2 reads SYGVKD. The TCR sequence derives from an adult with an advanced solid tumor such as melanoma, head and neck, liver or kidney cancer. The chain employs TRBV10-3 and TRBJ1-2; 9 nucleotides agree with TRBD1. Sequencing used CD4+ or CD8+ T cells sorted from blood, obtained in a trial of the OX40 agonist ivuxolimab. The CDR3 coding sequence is TGTGCCTCCGTACTTGACAGGGGGATTGGCTACACCTTC. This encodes CASVLDRGIGYTF.